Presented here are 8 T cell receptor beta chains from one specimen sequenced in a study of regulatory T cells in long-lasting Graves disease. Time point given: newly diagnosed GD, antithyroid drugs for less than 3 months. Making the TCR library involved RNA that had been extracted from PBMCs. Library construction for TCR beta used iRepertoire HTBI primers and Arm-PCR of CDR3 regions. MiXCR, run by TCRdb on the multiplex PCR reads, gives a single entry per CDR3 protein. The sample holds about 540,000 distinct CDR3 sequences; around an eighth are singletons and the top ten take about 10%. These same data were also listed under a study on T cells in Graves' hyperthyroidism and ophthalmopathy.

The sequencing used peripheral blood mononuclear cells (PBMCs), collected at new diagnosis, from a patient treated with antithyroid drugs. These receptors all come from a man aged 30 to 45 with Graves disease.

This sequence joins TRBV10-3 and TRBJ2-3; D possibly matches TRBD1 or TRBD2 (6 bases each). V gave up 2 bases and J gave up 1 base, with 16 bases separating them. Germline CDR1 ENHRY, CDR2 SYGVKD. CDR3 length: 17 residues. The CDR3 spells CAISEHGGSIRTDTQYF. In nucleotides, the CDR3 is TGTGCCATCAGTGAGCACGGGGGCTCGATTCGCACAGATACGCAGTATTTT.

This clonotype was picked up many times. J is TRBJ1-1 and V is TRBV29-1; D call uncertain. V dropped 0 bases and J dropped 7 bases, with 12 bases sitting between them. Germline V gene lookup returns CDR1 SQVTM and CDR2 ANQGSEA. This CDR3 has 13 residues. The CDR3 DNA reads TGCAGCGTTGAAGATAAAACAGACTTTGAAGCTTTCTTT. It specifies CSVEDKTDFEAFF.

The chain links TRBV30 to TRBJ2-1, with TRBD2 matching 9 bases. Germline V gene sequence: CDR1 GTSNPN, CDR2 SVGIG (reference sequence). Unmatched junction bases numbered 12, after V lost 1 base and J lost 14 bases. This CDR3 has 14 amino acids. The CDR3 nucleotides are TGTGCCTGGAGTGAAAGTACTAGCGGGCAACTAAAGTTCTTC. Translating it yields CAWSESTSGQLKFF.

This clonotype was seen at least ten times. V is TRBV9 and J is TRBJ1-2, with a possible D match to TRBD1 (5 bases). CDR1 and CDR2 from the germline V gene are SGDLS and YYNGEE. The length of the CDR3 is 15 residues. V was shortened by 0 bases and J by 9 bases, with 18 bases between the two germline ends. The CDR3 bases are TGTGCCAGCAGCGTAGCCGTGGGGCGCCGATGGAGCTACACCTTC. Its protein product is CASSVAVGRRWSYTF.

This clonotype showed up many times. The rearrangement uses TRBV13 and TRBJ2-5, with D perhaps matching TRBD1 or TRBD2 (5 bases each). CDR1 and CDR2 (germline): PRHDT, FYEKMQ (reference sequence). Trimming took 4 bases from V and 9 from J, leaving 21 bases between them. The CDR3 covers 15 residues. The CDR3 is CASSSPGTALRSQYF. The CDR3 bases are TGTGCCAGCAGCTCTCCCGGGACCGCGTTACGGTCCCAGTACTTC.

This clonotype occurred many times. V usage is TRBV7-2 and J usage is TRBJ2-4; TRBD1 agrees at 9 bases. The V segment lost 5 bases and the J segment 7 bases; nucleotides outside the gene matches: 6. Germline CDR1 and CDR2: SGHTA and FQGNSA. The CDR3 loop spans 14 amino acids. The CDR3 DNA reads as TGTGCCAGCAGCCCTCAAGGACAGGGGAACATTCAGTACTTC. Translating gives CASSPQGQGNIQYF.

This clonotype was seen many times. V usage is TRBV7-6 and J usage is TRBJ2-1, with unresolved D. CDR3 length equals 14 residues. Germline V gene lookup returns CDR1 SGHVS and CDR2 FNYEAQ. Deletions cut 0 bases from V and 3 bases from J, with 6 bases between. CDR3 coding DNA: TGTGCCAGCAGCTTAGCGGACGACTACAATGAGCAGTTCTTC. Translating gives CASSLADDYNEQFF. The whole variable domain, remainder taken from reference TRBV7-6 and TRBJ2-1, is GAGVSQSPRYKVTKRGQDVALRCDPISGHVSLYWYRQALGQGPEFLTYFNYEAQQDKSGLPNDRFSAERPEGSISTLTIQRTEQRDSAMYRCASSLADDYNEQFFGPGTRLTVL.

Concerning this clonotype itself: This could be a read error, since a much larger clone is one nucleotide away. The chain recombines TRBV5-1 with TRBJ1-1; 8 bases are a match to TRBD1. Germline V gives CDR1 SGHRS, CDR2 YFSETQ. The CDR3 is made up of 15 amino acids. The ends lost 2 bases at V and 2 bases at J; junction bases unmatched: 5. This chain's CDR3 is CASSLQGQENTEAFF. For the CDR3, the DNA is TGCGCCAGCAGCTTACAGGGACAGGAAAACACTGAAGCTTTCTTT. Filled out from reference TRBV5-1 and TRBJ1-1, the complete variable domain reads KAGVTQTPRYLIKTRGQQVTLSCSPISGHRSVSWYQQTPGQGLQFLFEYFSETQRNKGNFPGRFSGRQFSNSRSEMNVSTLELGDSALYLCASSLQGQENTEAFFGQGTRLTVV.